This TCR beta chain was found in a study of OX40 agonist ivuxolimab in advanced cancers. The CDR3 spans 18 residues. J lost 3 bases, V lost 1 base, and 11 bases had no gene match. Germline CDR1 is SGHRS and CDR2 is YFSETQ. Assay used: immunoSEQ multiplex PCR; TCRdb lists only in-frame clones, some missing. The table has fewer than 120,000 clones, around nine tenths seen once. Notes on the study in general: Some of the nonresponding patients also showed low levels of normalized T-cell clonal expansion.

Of note for this clone: Antigen unknown.

The chain is built from TRBV5-1 and TRBJ1-4; 8 bases agree with TRBD1. Sequences were derived from CD4+ or CD8+ T cells sorted from blood, sampled in a trial of the OX40 agonist ivuxolimab. The sequence was collected from an adult with an advanced solid tumor such as melanoma, head and neck, liver or kidney cancer. The CDR3 spells CASSLRGQGKSSNEKLFF. The DNA for the CDR3 is TGCGCCAGCAGCTTGCGCGGACAGGGAAAATCCTCTAATGAAAAACTGTTTTTT.